This T cell receptor (beta chain) was captured in a study of blood T cell repertoires in COVID-19. The wider study: Sample material is recorded as cDNA or gDNA derived from T cells, B-cell-depleted T cells, or PBMCs.

The V end was cut by 4 bases, the J end by 0 bases, with 11 bases between. Per the germline V gene, CDR1 is SGHRS and CDR2 is YFSETQ. This CDR3 has 15 residues. Repertoires were generated with immunoSEQ multiplex PCR, while TCRdb's copy carries only in-frame clones and drops some. The data hold about 120,000 clones, with roughly nine tenths observed a single time. Sequenced sample: peripheral blood. The TCR comes from a man aged 70 or older who had recovered from COVID-19. The rearrangement joins TRBV5-1 to TRBJ2-1; D perhaps matches TRBD2 (5 bases). The CDR3 spells CASSPDFGSYNEQFF. The CDR3 DNA sequence: TGCGCCAGCAGCCCGGACTTTGGCTCCTACAATGAGCAGTTCTTC.